The next 15 T cell receptor beta chains were all read from a single sample in a study of STAT3 mutations in large granular lymphocyte leukemia. The study, taken as a whole, reports: At least one immunodominant TCR beta clonotype appeared in every T-cell large granular lymphocyte leukemia patient.

The table came from immunoSEQ multiplex PCR; TCRdb's copy has only in-frame clones and leaves some out. This table has about 19,000 clones, around 93% appearing once. The antigens for these receptors are not known. The sequenced material came from peripheral blood mononuclear cells. Receptors were obtained from a man aged 60-69 years with T-cell large granular lymphocyte leukemia. Some clones in this sample may be carry-over from other donors' samples.

This rearrangement joins TRBV7-3 to TRBJ2-2; 12 bases agree with TRBD2. Germline assignment: CDR1 SGHTA and CDR2 FQGTGA. The CDR3 totals 15 residues. V shed 5 bases and J 5 bases; nucleotides not matched to a gene: 3. The CDR3 nucleotides read TGTGCCAGCAGCCCTGGACTAGCGGGGACCGGGGAGCTGTTTTTT. This encodes CASSPGLAGTGELFF. Full variable domain (missing parts from reference TRBV7-3 and TRBJ2-2): GAGVSQTPSNKVTEKGKYVELRCDPISGHTALYWYRQSLGQGPEFLIYFQGTGAADDSGLPNDRFFAVRPEGSVSTLKIQRTERGDSAVYLCASSPGLAGTGELFFGEGSRLTVL.

The CDR3 coding sequence is TGCGCCAGCGGGGGACAGGGAAACACCGGGGAGCTGTTTTTT. Its translation is CASGGQGNTGELFF. J is TRBJ2-2 and V is TRBV5-1; the match to TRBD1 covers 9 bases. CDR1 is SGHRS, CDR2 YFSETQ, per germline. CDR3 length: 14 amino acids. V lost 7 bases, J lost 2 bases, and 3 bases stayed unmatched.

The chain uses TRBV6-5 and TRBJ2-7; D possibly uses TRBD1 or TRBD2 (5 bases each). Germline CDR1 MNHEY, CDR2 SVGAGI. The CDR3 loop spans 13 amino acids. V was trimmed by 10 bases and J by 5 bases, leaving 18 bases between them. The CDR3 is CATGRGVPHEQYF. The CDR3 nucleotides read TGTGCCACTGGCAGAGGGGTTCCCCACGAGCAGTACTTC.

The rearrangement joins TRBV7-6 to TRBJ2-3, with 10 bases fitting TRBD1. The CDR3 consists of 17 residues. The V segment lost 5 bases and the J segment 3 bases; nucleotides outside the gene matches: 11. CDR1 is SGHVS and CDR2 is FNYEAQ in the germline V gene. CDR3 bases: TGTGCCAGCAGCCCCCGAGGGGGGGGACAGGGGACAGATACGCAGTATTTT. Residues: CASSPRGGGQGTDTQYF.

The chain carries TRBV5-8 and TRBJ2-5, with 8 bases lining up with TRBD1. V lost 3 bases to trimming and J lost 4 bases; unmatched junction nucleotides: 11. CDR1 SGHTS and CDR2 YDEGEE come from the germline V gene. The CDR3 totals 16 residues. In DNA, the CDR3 is TGTGCCAGCAGCTCGGGGGTGGACAGGGCGGGAGAGACCCAGTACTTC. Its protein is CASSSGVDRAGETQYF.

This chain connects TRBV7-2 to TRBJ1-5; D ambiguous. V was shortened by 5 bases and J by 2 bases, with 4 bases between the two germline ends. Germline assignment: CDR1 SGHTA and CDR2 FQGNSA. The CDR3 runs to 12 residues. The CDR3 DNA is TGTGCCAGCAGCAGACGCAATCAGCCCCAGCATTTT. The encoded protein is CASSRRNQPQHF.

J is TRBJ1-4 and V is TRBV4-3; no firm D call. The germline V gene encodes CDR1 LGHNA and CDR2 YSLEER. The CDR3 contains 13 residues. Trimming took off 0 bases at V and 15 bases at J, with 14 bases between the two ends. The CDR3 region has the DNA TGCGCCAGCAGCCAAGACCGCCTTGGGAGGGTGTTTTTT. Amino acids: CASSQDRLGRVFF.

In its sample, this clone was seen once. The chain recombines TRBV6-1 with TRBJ2-5; possible D gene TRBD1, 6 bases. V was pared by 2 bases and J by 2 bases, with 12 bases between. Germline V gene sequence: CDR1 MNHNS, CDR2 SASEGT. The CDR3 totals 15 residues. The CDR3 DNA reads TGTGCCAGCAGTGAATATGGGACAACACAAGAGACCCAGTACTTC. Protein sequence: CASSEYGTTQETQYF.

This clone has only one observation. V usage is TRBV4-3 and J usage is TRBJ2-1, with 9 bases matching TRBD2. CDR1 is LGHNA, CDR2 YSLEER, per germline. Unmatched junction bases numbered 6, after V lost 1 base and J lost 5 bases. The CDR3 extends over 16 amino acids. CDR3 in DNA: TGCGCCAGCAGCCAAGGTCTAGCGGGGAACAACAATGAGCAGTTCTTC. Its protein is CASSQGLAGNNNEQFF.

The chain carries TRBV20-1 and TRBJ2-5; no clear D. The CDR3 is made up of 10 amino acids. The V end was cut by 3 bases, the J end by 3 bases, with 2 bases between. Germline V gene data show CDR1 as DFQATT and CDR2 as SNEGSKA (reference sequence). The CDR3 spells CSASEETQYF. CDR3 DNA sequence: TGCAGTGCTAGTGAAGAGACCCAGTACTTC.

The CDR3 loop is CAIRTSGTRYEQYF. The CDR3 DNA reads as TGTGCCATCAGGACTAGCGGGACTAGGTACGAGCAGTACTTC. The rearrangement uses TRBV10-3 and TRBJ2-7; 11 bases match TRBD2. The J segment lost 4 bases and the V segment lost 6 bases, leaving 5 bases of the junction unmatched. Germline loops: CDR1 ENHRY, CDR2 SYGVKD. The CDR3 sequence is 14 residues long.

This chain links TRBV7-8 with TRBJ1-5; D gene ambiguous. CDR3 length: 14 amino acids. Trimming pared 1 base from V and 3 bases from J, leaving 7 bases between. Germline V CDR1 and CDR2: SGHVS, FQNEAQ. CDR3 sequence reads: CASSLGPVNQPQHF. Here the CDR3 DNA reads TGTGCCAGCAGCTTAGGGCCGGTCAATCAGCCCCAGCATTTT.

V is TRBV15 and J is TRBJ2-7, with TRBD2 identical over 10 bases. The CDR3 has 14 amino acids. CDR1 is LNHNV, CDR2 YYDKDF, per germline (reference sequence). V dropped 5 bases and J dropped 3; count of bases not matched to a gene: 4. The CDR3 nucleotides read TGTGCCACCAGCGTCCGGACTAGCGGCTACGAGCAGTACTTC. Its translation is CATSVRTSGYEQYF.

The chain couples TRBV2 to TRBJ2-7; D uncertain. This CDR3 is 15 amino acids long. Germline CDR1 reads SNHLY; CDR2 reads FYNNEI. V dropped 3 bases and J dropped 2 bases, with 14 bases sitting between them. Here the CDR3 reads CASSEGEAGPYEQYF. CDR3 nucleotide sequence: TGTGCCAGCAGTGAGGGTGAGGCAGGACCCTACGAGCAGTACTTC.

The rearrangement links TRBV5-1 to TRBJ1-5, with D perhaps TRBD1 (6 bases). This CDR3 is 15 amino acids long. Trimming removed 2 bases at V and 4 bases at J, with 13 bases between. CDR1 is SGHRS and CDR2 is YFSETQ in the germline V gene. This chain's CDR3 is CASSLAGVGNQPQHF. The DNA of the CDR3 is TGCGCCAGCAGCTTAGCAGGGGTAGGGAATCAGCCCCAGCATTTT.